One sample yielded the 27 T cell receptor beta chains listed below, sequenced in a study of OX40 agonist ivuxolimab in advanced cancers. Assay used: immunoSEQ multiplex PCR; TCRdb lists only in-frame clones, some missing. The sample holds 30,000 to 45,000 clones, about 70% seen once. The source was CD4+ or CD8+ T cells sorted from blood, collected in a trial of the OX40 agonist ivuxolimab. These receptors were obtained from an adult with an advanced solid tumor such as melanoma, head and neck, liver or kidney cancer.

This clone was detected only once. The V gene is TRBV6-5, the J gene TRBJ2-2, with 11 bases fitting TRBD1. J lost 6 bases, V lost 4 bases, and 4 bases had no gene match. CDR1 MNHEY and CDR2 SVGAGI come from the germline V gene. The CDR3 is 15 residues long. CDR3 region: CASSFGQGASGELFF. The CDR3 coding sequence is TGTGCCAGCAGTTTCGGACAGGGGGCATCCGGGGAGCTGTTTTTT.

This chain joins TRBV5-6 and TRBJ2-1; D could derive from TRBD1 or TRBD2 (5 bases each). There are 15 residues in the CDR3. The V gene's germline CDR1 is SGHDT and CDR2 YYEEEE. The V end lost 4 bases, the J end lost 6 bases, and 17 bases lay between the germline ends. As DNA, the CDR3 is TGTGCCAGCAGCGCCTGGGACCGCTGGGGCAATGAGCAGTTCTTC. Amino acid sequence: CASSAWDRWGNEQFF.

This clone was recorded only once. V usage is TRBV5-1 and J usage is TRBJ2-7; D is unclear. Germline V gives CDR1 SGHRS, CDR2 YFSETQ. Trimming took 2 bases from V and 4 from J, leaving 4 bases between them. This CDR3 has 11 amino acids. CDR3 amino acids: CASSLIYEQYV. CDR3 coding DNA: TGCGCCAGCAGCTTAATTTACGAGCAGTACGTC.

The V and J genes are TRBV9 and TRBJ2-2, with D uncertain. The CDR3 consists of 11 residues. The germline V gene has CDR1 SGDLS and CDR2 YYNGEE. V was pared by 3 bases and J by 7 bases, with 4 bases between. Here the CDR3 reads CASSGGGELFF. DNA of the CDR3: TGTGCCAGCAGCGGAGGCGGGGAGCTGTTTTTT.

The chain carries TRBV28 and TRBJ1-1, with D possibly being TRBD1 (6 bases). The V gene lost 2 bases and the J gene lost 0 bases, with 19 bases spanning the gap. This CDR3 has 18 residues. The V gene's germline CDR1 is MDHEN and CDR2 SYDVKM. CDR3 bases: TGTGCCAGCAGTTTACGTCCTACAGGGAGCTTTATGAACACTGAAGCTTTCTTT. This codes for CASSLRPTGSFMNTEAFF.

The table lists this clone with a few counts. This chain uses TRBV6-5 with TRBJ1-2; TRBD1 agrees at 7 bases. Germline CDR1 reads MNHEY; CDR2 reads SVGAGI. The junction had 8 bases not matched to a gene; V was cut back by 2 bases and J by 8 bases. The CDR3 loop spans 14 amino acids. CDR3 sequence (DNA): TGTGCCAGCAGTTACGACAGGGATGTTGGGGGCTACACCTTC. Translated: CASSYDRDVGGYTF.

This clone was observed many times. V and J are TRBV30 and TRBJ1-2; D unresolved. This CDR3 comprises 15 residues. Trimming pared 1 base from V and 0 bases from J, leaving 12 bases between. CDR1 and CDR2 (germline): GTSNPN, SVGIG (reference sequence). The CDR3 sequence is CAWSGRLGANYGYTF. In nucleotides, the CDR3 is TGTGCCTGGAGTGGCCGACTTGGGGCTAACTATGGCTACACCTTC.

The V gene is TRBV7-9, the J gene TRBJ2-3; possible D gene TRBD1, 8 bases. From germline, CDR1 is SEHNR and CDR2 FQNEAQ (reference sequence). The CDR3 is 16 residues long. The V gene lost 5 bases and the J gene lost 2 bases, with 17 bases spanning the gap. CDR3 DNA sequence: TGTGCCAGCAGCCCAGGGGGCGGGGGTATCACAGATACGCAGTATTTT. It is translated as CASSPGGGGITDTQYF.

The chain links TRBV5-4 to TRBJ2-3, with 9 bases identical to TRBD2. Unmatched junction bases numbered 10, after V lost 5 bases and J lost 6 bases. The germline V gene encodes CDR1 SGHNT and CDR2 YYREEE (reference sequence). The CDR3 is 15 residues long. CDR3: CASSHVGLARDTQYF. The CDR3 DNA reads TGTGCCAGCAGTCACGTGGGACTAGCTCGGGATACGCAGTATTTT.

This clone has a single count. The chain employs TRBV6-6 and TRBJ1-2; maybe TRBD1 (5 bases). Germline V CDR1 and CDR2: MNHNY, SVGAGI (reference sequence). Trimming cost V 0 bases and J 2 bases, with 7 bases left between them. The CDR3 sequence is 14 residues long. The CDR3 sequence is CASSYSNRNYGYTF. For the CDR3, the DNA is TGTGCCAGCAGTTACTCGAACAGGAACTATGGCTACACCTTC.

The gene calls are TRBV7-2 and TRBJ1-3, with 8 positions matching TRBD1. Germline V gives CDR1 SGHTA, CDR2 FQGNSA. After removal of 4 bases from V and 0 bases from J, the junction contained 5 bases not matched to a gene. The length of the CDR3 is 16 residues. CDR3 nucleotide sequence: TGTGCCAGCAGCTCGGACAGGGTGGCCTCTGGAAACACCATATATTTT. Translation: CASSSDRVASGNTIYF.

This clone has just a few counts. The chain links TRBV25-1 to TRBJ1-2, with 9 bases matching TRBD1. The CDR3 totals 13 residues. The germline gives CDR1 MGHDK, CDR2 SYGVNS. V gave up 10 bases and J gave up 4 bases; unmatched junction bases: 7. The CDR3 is CATWTGEGYGYTF. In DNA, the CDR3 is TGTGCCACCTGGACAGGGGAGGGCTATGGCTACACCTTC.

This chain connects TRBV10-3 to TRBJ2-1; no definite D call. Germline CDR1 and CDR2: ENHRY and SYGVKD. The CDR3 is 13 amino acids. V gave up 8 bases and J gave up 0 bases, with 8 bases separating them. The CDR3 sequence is CAIRDPSYNEQFF. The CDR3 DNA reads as TGTGCCATCCGCGACCCCTCCTACAATGAGCAGTTCTTC.

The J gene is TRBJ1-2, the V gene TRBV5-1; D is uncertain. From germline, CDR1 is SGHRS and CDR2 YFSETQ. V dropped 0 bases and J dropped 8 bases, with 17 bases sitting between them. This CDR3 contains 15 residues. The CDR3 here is CASSLGDTSGLGYTF. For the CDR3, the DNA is TGCGCCAGCAGCTTGGGAGACACCTCCGGGTTGGGCTACACCTTC.

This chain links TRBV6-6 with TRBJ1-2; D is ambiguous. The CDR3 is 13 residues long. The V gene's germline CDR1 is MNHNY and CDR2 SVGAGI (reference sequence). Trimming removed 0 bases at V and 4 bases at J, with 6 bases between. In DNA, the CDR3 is TGTGCCAGCAGTTACTCGAGAGTCTATGGCTACACCTTC. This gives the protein CASSYSRVYGYTF.

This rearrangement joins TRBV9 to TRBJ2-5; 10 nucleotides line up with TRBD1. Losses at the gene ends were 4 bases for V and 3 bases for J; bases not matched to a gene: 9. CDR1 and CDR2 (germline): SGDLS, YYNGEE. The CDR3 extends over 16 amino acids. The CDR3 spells CASSPEGQGSKETQYF. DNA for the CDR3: TGTGCCAGCAGCCCCGAGGGACAGGGGAGTAAAGAGACCCAGTACTTC.

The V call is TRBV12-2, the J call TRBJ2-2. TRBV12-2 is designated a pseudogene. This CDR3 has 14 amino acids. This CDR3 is CASRKHRDTGELFF. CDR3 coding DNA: TGTGCAAGTCGGAAACATAGAGACACCGGGGAGCTGTTTTTT.

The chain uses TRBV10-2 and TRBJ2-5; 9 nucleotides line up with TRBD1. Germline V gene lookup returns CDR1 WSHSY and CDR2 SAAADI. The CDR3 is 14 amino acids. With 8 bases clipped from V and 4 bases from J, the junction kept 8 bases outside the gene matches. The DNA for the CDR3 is TGCGCCAGCGGATCGGGACAGGGTTCAGAGACCCAGTACTTC. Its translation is CASGSGQGSETQYF.

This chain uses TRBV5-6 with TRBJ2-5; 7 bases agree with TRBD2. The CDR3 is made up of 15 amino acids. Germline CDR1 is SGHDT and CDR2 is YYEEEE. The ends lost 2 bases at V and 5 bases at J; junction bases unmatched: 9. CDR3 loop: CASSFGGLGVETQYF. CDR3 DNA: TGTGCCAGCAGCTTCGGAGGACTAGGGGTGGAGACCCAGTACTTC.

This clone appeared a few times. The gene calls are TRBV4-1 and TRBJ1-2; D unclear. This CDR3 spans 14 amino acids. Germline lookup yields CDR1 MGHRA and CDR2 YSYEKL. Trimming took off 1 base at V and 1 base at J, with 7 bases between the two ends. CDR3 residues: CASSQVGYNYGYTF. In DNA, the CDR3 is TGCGCCAGCAGCCAAGTAGGCTATAACTATGGCTACACCTTC.

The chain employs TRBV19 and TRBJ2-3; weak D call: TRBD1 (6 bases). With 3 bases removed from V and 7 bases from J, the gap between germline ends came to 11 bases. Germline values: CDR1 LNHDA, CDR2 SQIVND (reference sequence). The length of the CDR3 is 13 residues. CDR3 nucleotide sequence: TGTGCCAGTAGTATGAGCAGGGGTAATACGCAGTATTTT. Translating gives CASSMSRGNTQYF.

CDR3 DNA sequence: TGTGCCAGCAGCTGGAACACCGGGGAGCTGTTTTTT. It translates to CASSWNTGELFF. This chain uses TRBV5-5 with TRBJ2-2; no clear D gene. Trimming took off 3 bases at V and 1 base at J, with 1 base between the two ends. From germline, CDR1 is SGHKS and CDR2 YYEKEE (reference sequence). The CDR3 has 12 residues.

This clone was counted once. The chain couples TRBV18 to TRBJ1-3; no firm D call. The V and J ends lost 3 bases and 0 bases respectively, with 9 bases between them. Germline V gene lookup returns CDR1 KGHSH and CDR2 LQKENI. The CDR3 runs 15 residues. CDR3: CASSPGGDSGNTIYF. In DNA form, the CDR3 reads TGTGCCAGCTCACCTGGCGGTGACTCTGGAAACACCATATATTTT.

The CDR3 DNA is TGTGCCAGCAGTTTACAGGGAGCTGCCTACGAGCAGTACTTC. It specifies CASSLQGAAYEQYF. The chain combines TRBV27 with TRBJ2-7, with D perhaps being TRBD1 or TRBD2 (5 bases each). CDR1 MNHEY and CDR2 SMNVEV come from the germline V gene (reference sequence). The length of the CDR3 is 14 residues. V lost 2 bases to trimming and J lost 2 bases, with 10 bases between them.

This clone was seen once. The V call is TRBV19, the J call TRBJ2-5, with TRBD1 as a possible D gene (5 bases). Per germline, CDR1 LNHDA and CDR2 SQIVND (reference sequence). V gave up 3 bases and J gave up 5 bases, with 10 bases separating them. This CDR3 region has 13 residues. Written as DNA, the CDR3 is TGTGCCAGTAGTATGTATGGGGCGGAGACCCAGTACTTC. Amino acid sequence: CASSMYGAETQYF.

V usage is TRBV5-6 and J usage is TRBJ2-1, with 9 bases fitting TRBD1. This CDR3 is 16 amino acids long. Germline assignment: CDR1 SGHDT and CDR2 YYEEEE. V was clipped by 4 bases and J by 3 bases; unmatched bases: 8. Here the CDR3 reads CASSATGTGYYNEQFF. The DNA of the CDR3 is TGTGCCAGCAGCGCCACCGGGACAGGGTACTACAATGAGCAGTTCTTC.

The CDR3 DNA is TGTGCCACTACACGGGGTCAGAATGCTATGGGCTACACCTTC. It codes for CATTRGQNAMGYTF. This chain links TRBV6-6 with TRBJ1-2; no reliable D call. V lost 10 bases to trimming and J lost 8 bases, with 23 bases between them. The CDR3 has 14 residues. CDR1 is MNHNY and CDR2 is SVGAGI in the germline V gene (reference sequence).